This T cell receptor beta chain was retrieved from a study of blood T cell repertoires in COVID-19. This CDR3 has 13 residues. Trimming removed 7 bases from V and 6 bases from J, with 15 bases in between. CDR1 is ENHRY and CDR2 is SYGVKD in the germline V gene. The data were produced by immunoSEQ multiplex PCR, yet TCRdb's version contains in-frame clones alone and is incomplete. Among tens of thousands of clones, approximately 93% were seen once, and the ten largest hold 4.1%. This sequence joins TRBV10-3 and TRBJ1-2, with D tentatively TRBD1 (5 bases). The TCR sequence derives from a human donor with active COVID-19. The donor label of this sample is uncertain. Sequencing input: peripheral blood. The CDR3 reads CAITDIPGDGYTF. The CDR3 bases are TGTGCCATCACCGACATCCCGGGGGATGGCTACACCTTC.